The clone carrying this T cell receptor beta chain has only one observation. This specimen belongs to a study of blood T cell repertoires in COVID-19. Sequencing was performed with immunoSEQ multiplex PCR; in TCRdb, only in-frame clones are kept and a portion is missing. The sample yields some 89,000 clones, approximately 84% seen once. This CDR3 has 15 amino acids. The germline gives CDR1 SGHDT, CDR2 YYEEEE. V was clipped by 0 bases and J by 7 bases; unmatched bases: 7. The receptor was isolated from a man aged 55 to 70 with acute or convalescent COVID-19. The specimen sequenced was peripheral blood. The chain recombines TRBV5-6 with TRBJ1-2; 9 bases align to TRBD1. The CDR3 protein is CASSLGTQGALGYTF. Written as DNA, the CDR3 is TGTGCCAGCAGCTTGGGTACACAGGGGGCGCTTGGCTACACCTTC.